A selection of T cell receptor beta chains follows, all from one sample in a study of cytomegalovirus exposure and HLA in healthy donors. Clones were sequenced by immunoSEQ multiplex PCR, and TCRdb holds only the in-frame ones, with some missing. The sample records roughly 200,000 clones, around 85% being singletons. Sequenced: PBMCs. The receptors were sampled from a woman between 45 and 65 years old in good health and CMV-seronegative. Both conserved end residues are part of each CDR3. The D gene is left open where the match is weak. Clone size is given for some rows only: seen once, a few or many times, or a class if the clone is expanded.

>-|TRBD2|TRBJ2-5|TRBV5-8
CASSRMVAGGPETQYF
TGTGCCAGCTCCCGGATGGTAGCGGGGGGCCCAGAGACCCAGTACTTC
>-|-|TRBJ2-2|TRBV4-3
CASSLEGRLETGELFF
TGCGCCAGCAGCCTTGAAGGAAGATTGGAGACCGGGGAGCTGTTTTTT
>-|-|TRBJ1-1|TRBV5-1
CASSLGYQAGSTEAFF
TGCGCCAGCAGCTTGGGGTATCAAGCCGGGAGCACTGAAGCTTTCTTT
>-|-|TRBJ2-7|TRBV29-1
CSGRGTSYEQYF
TGCAGCGGGAGAGGGACATCCTACGAGCAGTACTTC
>few|TRBD1|TRBJ1-5|TRBV7-8
CASSSQGARGNQPQHF
TGTGCCAGCAGCTCACAGGGGGCCAGGGGCAATCAGCCCCAGCATTTT
>-|TRBD2|TRBJ2-5|TRBV7-2
CASSLGLAGSSETQYF
TGTGCCAGCAGCCTCGGTTTAGCGGGATCCTCGGAGACCCAGTACTTC
>once|TRBD2|TRBJ2-7|TRBV9
CASSPRLAIYEQYF
TGTGCCAGCAGCCCTCGACTAGCAATCTACGAGCAGTACTTC
>-|-|TRBJ2-3|TRBV19
CASSTQSGTYSGTQYF
TGTGCCAGTAGTACTCAATCCGGGACATACTCCGGTACGCAGTATTTT
>-|TRBD2|TRBJ2-7|TRBV10-3
CAISDASGSGDYEQYF
TGTGCCATCAGTGATGCTAGCGGGAGTGGTGACTACGAGCAGTACTTC
>-|TRBD1|TRBJ1-1|TRBV6-1
CASSLTGGGVTEAFF
TGTGCCAGCAGTCTGACAGGGGGAGGTGTGACTGAAGCTTTCTTT
>-|-|TRBJ2-3|TRBV6-4
CASRGAPALGDTQYF
TGTGCCAGCAGGGGGGCGCCCGCCCTCGGAGATACGCAGTATTTT
>-|-|TRBJ2-3|TRBV5-1
CASSLGGADTQYF
TGCGCCAGCAGCTTAGGAGGCGCAGATACGCAGTATTTT
>-|TRBD1|TRBJ2-3|TRBV19
CASSTPRRTGGYTDTQYF
TGTGCCAGTAGTACCCCCCGTCGGACAGGGGGCTATACAGATACGCAGTATTTT
>few|-|TRBJ1-2|TRBV28
CASSSDYAGYTF
TGTGCCAGCAGTTCCGACTACGCTGGCTACACCTTC
>-|TRBD2|TRBJ2-3|TRBV5-1
CASSRAGGPGDTQYF
TGCGCCAGCAGTCGAGCGGGAGGGCCGGGAGATACGCAGTATTTT
>-|-|TRBJ1-1|TRBV2
CASSGNTNTEAFF
TGTGCCAGCAGCGGGAACACGAACACTGAAGCTTTCTTT
>-|TRBD2|TRBJ2-7|TRBV9
CASSVGGLAGGEQYF
TGTGCCAGCAGCGTAGGGGGACTAGCGGGAGGCGAGCAGTACTTC
>-|TRBD2|TRBJ2-7|TRBV19
CASSSGTSASYEQYF
TGTGCCAGTAGTAGCGGGACTAGCGCCTCCTACGAGCAGTACTTC
>-|TRBD2|TRBJ2-7|TRBV7-9
CASSLAPGLASNEQYF
TGTGCCAGCAGCTTAGCGCCGGGACTAGCATCAAACGAGCAGTACTTC
>-|-|TRBJ2-3|TRBV27
CASSFRGTTSTDTQYF
TGTGCCAGCAGTTTTAGGGGGACGACTAGCACAGATACGCAGTATTTT
>once|TRBD1|TRBJ1-2|TRBV5-1
CASSLADRENGYTF
TGCGCCAGCAGCTTGGCCGACAGGGAGAACGGCTACACCTTC
>-|-|TRBJ1-3|TRBV5-1
CASSLGATGNTIYF
TGCGCCAGCAGCTTGGGGGCCACTGGAAACACCATATATTTT
>-|TRBD2|TRBJ2-7|TRBV27
CASSFQAGLEQYF
TGTGCCAGCAGTTTCCAAGCGGGACTCGAGCAGTACTTC
>few|-|TRBJ1-5|TRBV28
CASRARGNQPQHF
TGTGCCAGCAGGGCGAGGGGCAATCAGCCCCAGCATTTT
>-|-|TRBJ2-1|TRBV6-6
CASRFRDFYNEQFF
TGTGCCAGCAGGTTCCGGGACTTCTACAATGAGCAGTTCTTC
>-|TRBD1|TRBJ2-2|TRBV7-9
CASSLRGRTGELFF
TGTGCCAGCAGCTTAAGGGGGCGGACCGGGGAGCTGTTTTTT
>-|TRBD1|TRBJ2-7|TRBV18
CASSQTGGRYEQYF
TGTGCCAGCTCCCAAACAGGGGGAAGGTACGAGCAGTACTTC
>-|-|TRBJ2-3|TRBV4-3
CASSPFRGDTQYF
TGCGCCAGCAGCCCATTCCGAGGAGATACGCAGTATTTT
>few|TRBD1|TRBJ2-7|TRBV18
CASSPAGTGGSEQYF
TGTGCCAGCTCACCCGCCGGGACAGGGGGCTCCGAGCAGTACTTC
>-|-|TRBJ1-2|TRBV27
CASSSSLSSGYGYTF
TGTGCCAGCAGTTCCTCTCTATCCTCGGGCTATGGCTACACCTTC
>-|TRBD2|TRBJ2-5|TRBV4-1
CASSQPPGGVAGVKETQYF
TGCGCCAGCAGCCAACCCCCGGGGGGTGTAGCGGGAGTGAAAGAGACCCAGTACTTC
>-|TRBD2|TRBJ2-1|TRBV5-8
CASSILAGGYNEQFF
TGTGCCAGCTCGATATTAGCGGGAGGGTACAATGAGCAGTTCTTC
>-|-|TRBJ2-4|TRBV28
CASSALAVRAKNIQYF
TGTGCCAGCAGTGCCTTAGCGGTCCGAGCCAAAAACATTCAGTACTTC
>-|TRBD1|TRBJ2-4|TRBV9
CASSVEDRGKNIQYF
TGTGCCAGCAGCGTAGAGGACAGGGGGAAGAACATTCAGTACTTC
>-|-|TRBJ2-3|TRBV7-9
CASSKTEFVDTDTQYF
TGTGCCAGCAGCAAAACGGAGTTTGTGGACACAGATACGCAGTATTTT
>-|-|TRBJ2-7|TRBV28
CASTEVAWPYEQYF
TGTGCCAGCACCGAGGTAGCGTGGCCCTACGAGCAGTACTTC
>-|-|TRBJ2-5|TRBV10-3
CAIQGQDETQYF
TGTGCCATCCAGGGTCAGGACGAGACCCAGTACTTC
>-|-|TRBJ2-7|TRBV6-1
CASIRRDRNYEQYF
TGTGCCAGCATCAGACGGGATAGGAACTACGAGCAGTACTTC
>once|TRBD1|TRBJ2-1|TRBV28
CASSLQGAPTYNEQFF
TGTGCCAGCAGTTTACAGGGGGCCCCCACCTACAATGAGCAGTTCTTC
>-|-|TRBJ2-1|TRBV5-1
CASSRTGGPNNEQFF
TGCGCCAGCAGCCGAACGGGGGGCCCGAACAATGAGCAGTTCTTC
>-|TRBD1|TRBJ1-2|TRBV11-2
CASSSRTGAHTF
TGTGCCAGCAGCTCGCGGACAGGGGCGCACACCTTC
>-|TRBD1|TRBJ2-7|TRBV7-9
CASSLPGTGYEQYF
TGTGCCAGCAGCCTACCCGGGACAGGGTACGAGCAGTACTTC
>-|TRBD2|TRBJ2-1|TRBV27
CASSLETSGRVAGDEQFF
TGTGCCAGCAGTTTAGAGACTAGCGGGAGGGTGGCTGGGGATGAGCAGTTCTTC
>-|-|TRBJ2-3|TRBV29-1
CSVIGGNTDTQYF
TGCAGCGTTATTGGAGGAAATACAGATACGCAGTATTTT
>once|-|TRBJ2-7|TRBV14
CASSRQGYEQYF
TGTGCCAGCAGCCGACAAGGCTACGAGCAGTACTTC